The 19 T cell receptor beta chains below come from one sample, sequenced in a study of blood T cell repertoires in COVID-19. Only in-frame clones appear in the TCRdb table, and some are missing; sequencing was by immunoSEQ multiplex PCR. Counted here are tens of thousands of clones, roughly 84% occurring once; the ten biggest clones make up about 4.4%. Sequencing used peripheral blood. The source of these receptors is a man aged 50-59 years with active COVID-19.

This clone has more than one count but fewer than ten. The V gene is TRBV28, the J gene TRBJ2-5; D perhaps matches TRBD2 (7 bases). CDR3 length: 15 residues. The germline CDR1 and CDR2 sequences are MDHEN and SYDVKM. V lost 7 bases and J lost 2, with 17 bases in between. CDR3 DNA sequence: TGTGCCAGCACTGGGGGGCGGGGGTTTCAAGAGACCCAGTACTTC. This encodes CASTGGRGFQETQYF. Together with reference TRBV28 and TRBJ2-5, the CDR3 gives the full variable domain: DVKVTQSSRYLVKRTGEKVFLECVQDMDHENMFWYRQDPGLGLRLIYFSYDVKMKEKGDIPEGYSVSREKKERFSLILESASTNQTSMYLCASTGGRGFQETQYFGPGTRLLVL.

The chain is built from TRBV7-9 and TRBJ1-1; 9 bases are a match to TRBD1. The CDR3 totals 15 residues. Germline V gives CDR1 SEHNR, CDR2 FQNEAQ (reference sequence). After removal of 1 base from V and 6 bases from J, the junction contained 6 bases not matched to a gene. For the CDR3, the DNA is TGTGCCAGCAGCTTAGTACAGGGGGCTGCATCTGAAGCTTTCTTT. As protein: CASSLVQGAASEAFF.

This chain links TRBV5-1 with TRBJ2-7; D not resolved. The CDR3 has 16 residues. Germline assignment: CDR1 SGHRS and CDR2 YFSETQ. V gave up 1 base and J gave up 2 bases, with 16 bases separating them. The CDR3 DNA follows: TGCGCCAGCAGCTTGATTGGTCTCGGTTTTCCCTACGAGCAGTACTTC. This codes for CASSLIGLGFPYEQYF. The whole variable domain, filled in from reference TRBV5-1 and TRBJ2-7, reads KAGVTQTPRYLIKTRGQQVTLSCSPISGHRSVSWYQQTPGQGLQFLFEYFSETQRNKGNFPGRFSGRQFSNSRSEMNVSTLELGDSALYLCASSLIGLGFPYEQYFGPGTRLTVT.

The rearrangement uses TRBV29-1 and TRBJ2-1, with a weak D call TRBD2 (7 bases). Germline-derived CDR1 and CDR2 are SQVTM and ANQGSEA. This CDR3 spans 15 amino acids. Trimming shortened V by 5 bases and J by 1 base, and 15 bases separated the two germline ends. CDR3 nucleotides: TGCAGCGTTTCGGGGCGGGGGCCTTCCTACAATGAGCAGTTCTTC. This encodes CSVSGRGPSYNEQFF.

The chain couples TRBV5-4 to TRBJ2-3, with TRBD2 matching 7 bases. This CDR3 region has 18 residues. Trimming cost V 0 bases and J 2 bases; bases outside gene matches: 12. Germline assignment: CDR1 SGHNT and CDR2 YYREEE (reference sequence). CDR3 nucleotide sequence: TGTGCCAGCAGCTTGGCCACTGGCGGGGGTTATCTCACAGATACGCAGTATTTT. It is translated as CASSLATGGGYLTDTQYF.

This rearrangement joins TRBV7-8 to TRBJ1-5; TRBD1 matches at 9 bases. Germline V gene data show CDR1 as SGHVS and CDR2 as FQNEAQ. The CDR3 consists of 16 residues. V trimming: 5 bases; J trimming: 5 bases; junction bases outside the gene matches: 10. The CDR3 sequence: CASSPETGGGYQPQHF. The CDR3 DNA is TGTGCCAGCAGCCCGGAGACAGGGGGAGGGTATCAGCCCCAGCATTTT. Full variable domain (outside the CDR3, taken from reference TRBV7-8 and TRBJ1-5): GAGVSQSPRYKVAKRGQDVALRCDPISGHVSLFWYQQALGQGPEFLTYFQNEAQLDKSGLPSDRFFAERPEGSVSTLKIQRTQQEDSAVYLCASSPETGGGYQPQHFGDGTRLSIL.

The chain couples TRBV19 to TRBJ1-2; weak D call: TRBD1 (6 bases). The V end was cut by 5 bases, the J end by 7 bases, with 14 bases between. The germline V gene encodes CDR1 LNHDA and CDR2 SQIVND (reference sequence). This CDR3 comprises 13 residues. CDR3 in amino acids: CASSVDRRAGYTF. The CDR3 DNA follows: TGTGCCAGTAGTGTGGACAGAAGAGCTGGCTACACCTTC.

The CDR3 is CASSLSGWGDEQYF. CDR3 bases: TGTGCCAGCAGCTTAAGTGGCTGGGGGGACGAGCAGTACTTC. V is TRBV7-8 and J is TRBJ2-7, with a weak D call TRBD2 (6 bases). The CDR3 spans 14 residues. Germline lookup yields CDR1 SGHVS and CDR2 FQNEAQ. The V gene lost 2 bases and the J gene lost 5 bases, with 13 bases spanning the gap.

The chain employs TRBV9 and TRBJ2-1; unclear D gene. The CDR3 covers 14 residues. Trimming pared 7 bases from V and 0 bases from J, leaving 11 bases between. The germline CDR1 and CDR2 sequences are SGDLS and YYNGEE. The CDR3 sequence: CASSPPSSYNEQFF. CDR3 nucleotides: TGTGCCAGCTCCCCCCCGAGCTCCTACAATGAGCAGTTCTTC.

The J gene is TRBJ2-1, the V gene TRBV10-3; TRBD2 matches 9 bases. V lost 0 bases and J lost 9; bases outside the gene matches: 12. The germline V gene has CDR1 ENHRY and CDR2 SYGVKD. The CDR3 covers 17 residues. This chain's CDR3 is CAISESFSGGAQGEQFF. CDR3 DNA sequence: TGTGCCATCAGTGAGTCGTTTAGCGGGGGCGCCCAAGGTGAGCAGTTCTTC.

In DNA, the CDR3 is TGTGCCAGCGCGACAGATACGCAGTATTTT. Encoded protein: CASATDTQYF. This chain joins TRBV18 and TRBJ2-3, with no clear D. This CDR3 spans 10 amino acids. Deletions cut 8 bases from V and 3 bases from J, with 3 bases between. Germline loops: CDR1 KGHSH, CDR2 LQKENI.

The rearrangement joins TRBV7-2 to TRBJ1-1; D is perhaps TRBD1 (6 bases). The CDR3 runs to 14 residues. Germline CDR1 is SGHTA and CDR2 is FQGNSA. V lost 5 bases, J lost 1 base, and 11 bases lay in between. The CDR3 DNA reads TGTGCCAGCAGCCCCTGGACAGAGAACACTGAAGCTTTCTTT. Translated, it gives CASSPWTENTEAFF.

This chain links TRBV29-1 with TRBJ2-7; D might be TRBD2 (5 bases). With 1 base removed from V and 0 bases from J, the gap between germline ends came to 10 bases. The CDR3 contains 14 residues. CDR1 is SQVTM, CDR2 ANQGSEA, per germline. As DNA, the CDR3 is TGCAGCGTTGAAGTGGGGAGAAGCTCCTACGAGCAGTACTTC. It codes for CSVEVGRSSYEQYF.

This clone was counted a few times. V is TRBV19 and J is TRBJ1-5, with D perhaps TRBD1 (6 bases). The V end was cut by 6 bases, the J end by 7 bases, with 16 bases between. Germline CDR1 is LNHDA and CDR2 is SQIVND (reference sequence). This CDR3 is built from 14 residues. The CDR3 bases are TGTGCCAGTAGACAAACAGGGTCGGGACAGCCCCAGCATTTT. It yields the protein CASRQTGSGQPQHF.

The chain combines TRBV25-1 with TRBJ2-1; D remains ambiguous. Deletions cut 3 bases from V and 4 bases from J, with 13 bases between. CDR1 and CDR2 from the germline V gene are MGHDK and SYGVNS. The CDR3 consists of 15 residues. This chain's CDR3 is CASSEGDGEYNEQFF. The CDR3 nucleotides are TGTGCCAGCAGTGAGGGCGACGGTGAATACAATGAGCAGTTCTTC.

This chain links TRBV27 with TRBJ1-4, with 11 positions matching TRBD1. The V segment lost 5 bases and the J segment 7 bases; nucleotides outside the gene matches: 6. The CDR3 extends over 15 amino acids. From germline, CDR1 is MNHEY and CDR2 SMNVEV (reference sequence). CDR3 nucleotide sequence: TGTGCCAGCAGTCCGGACAGGGGGCGTATTGAAAAACTGTTTTTT. Its translation is CASSPDRGRIEKLFF.

CDR3: CASRWQGLNTEAFF. For the CDR3, the DNA is TGCGCCAGCAGATGGCAGGGGTTGAACACTGAAGCTTTCTTT. The V and J genes are TRBV5-1 and TRBJ1-1, with a tentative D call TRBD1 (6 bases). Looked up from germline, CDR1 is SGHRS and CDR2 is YFSETQ. The V and J ends lost 5 bases and 0 bases respectively, with 11 bases between them. The length of the CDR3 is 14 residues. The whole variable domain, filled in from reference TRBV5-1 and TRBJ1-1, reads KAGVTQTPRYLIKTRGQQVTLSCSPISGHRSVSWYQQTPGQGLQFLFEYFSETQRNKGNFPGRFSGRQFSNSRSEMNVSTLELGDSALYLCASRWQGLNTEAFFGQGTRLTVV.

V and J are TRBV27 and TRBJ1-2; D not resolved. The CDR3 sequence is 14 residues long. Germline V gene data show CDR1 as MNHEY and CDR2 as SMNVEV (reference sequence). V was pared by 5 bases and J by 8 bases, with 18 bases between. The CDR3 coding sequence is TGTGCCAGCAGTGTAACATGGGAGTCACTCGGCTACACCTTC. It codes for CASSVTWESLGYTF.

The V call is TRBV27, the J call TRBJ1-5; 11 bases line up with TRBD1. Germline V CDR1 and CDR2: MNHEY, SMNVEV (reference sequence). CDR3 size: 16 residues. J gave up 1 base and V 5 bases, and 4 bases lay outside the gene matches. In nucleotides, the CDR3 is TGTGCCAGCAGTACGGGACAGGGGGTAAGCAATCAGCCCCAGCATTTT. It translates to CASSTGQGVSNQPQHF.